This passage covers 5 T cell receptor beta chains from one sample sequenced in a study of shared clonotypes between healthy human individuals. Here immunoSEQ multiplex PCR was the method, and the copy in TCRdb shows in-frame clones only, minus some. The table includes fewer than 1.6 million clones, around 98.5% detected once. Sequenced input: naive CD4+ T cells sorted from blood. As to subset: CD45RA+ positively selected. Receptors originate from a man aged 25-45 years in good health.

This sequence joins TRBV28 and TRBJ1-2; D not certain. Germline V lookup: CDR1 MDHEN, CDR2 SYDVKM. V shed 3 bases and J shed 1 base, with 9 bases lying between them. This CDR3 has 14 amino acids. CDR3 sequence (DNA): TGTGCCAGCAGTTTCGCTCAGCTTAACTATGGCTACACCTTC. The encoded protein is CASSFAQLNYGYTF.

The chain carries TRBV6-4 and TRBJ2-3; 11 bases are a match to TRBD2. CDR1 MRHNA and CDR2 SNTAGT come from the germline V gene. The V and J ends lost 6 bases and 1 base, in that order; junction bases with no gene match: 12. The CDR3 runs 18 residues. The CDR3 loop reads CASSVLAGGRFGTDTQYF. CDR3 DNA sequence: TGTGCCAGCAGCGTCCTAGCGGGAGGCCGATTCGGCACAGATACGCAGTATTTT.

J is TRBJ2-7 and V is TRBV19; a possible D gene is TRBD1 (5 bases). Looked up from germline, CDR1 is LNHDA and CDR2 is SQIVND (reference sequence). CDR3 length: 18 residues. With 0 bases removed from V and 3 bases from J, the gap between germline ends came to 21 bases. The CDR3 loop is CASSIDLSGQATVYEQYF. CDR3 DNA sequence: TGTGCCAGTAGTATAGATCTATCAGGCCAAGCGACAGTCTACGAGCAGTACTTC.

The genes are TRBV6-6 and TRBJ2-5, with TRBD2 as a possible D gene (5 bases). The germline gives CDR1 MNHNY, CDR2 SVGAGI (reference sequence). V lost 7 bases and J 3 bases, leaving 18 bases between the germline ends. The CDR3 consists of 15 residues. CDR3 bases: TGTGCCAGCAATGAGGGCGACCAGCAAAAAGAGACCCAGTACTTC. Translated: CASNEGDQQKETQYF.

This clone was picked up one time. J is TRBJ1-1 and V is TRBV20-1; D unresolved. This CDR3 spans 11 amino acids. CDR1 DFQATT and CDR2 SNEGSKA come from the germline V gene (reference sequence). Deletions cut 0 bases from V and 5 bases from J, with 4 bases between. The CDR3 loop reads CSARDPTEAFF. The CDR3 nucleotides are TGCAGTGCTAGAGATCCTACTGAAGCTTTCTTT.